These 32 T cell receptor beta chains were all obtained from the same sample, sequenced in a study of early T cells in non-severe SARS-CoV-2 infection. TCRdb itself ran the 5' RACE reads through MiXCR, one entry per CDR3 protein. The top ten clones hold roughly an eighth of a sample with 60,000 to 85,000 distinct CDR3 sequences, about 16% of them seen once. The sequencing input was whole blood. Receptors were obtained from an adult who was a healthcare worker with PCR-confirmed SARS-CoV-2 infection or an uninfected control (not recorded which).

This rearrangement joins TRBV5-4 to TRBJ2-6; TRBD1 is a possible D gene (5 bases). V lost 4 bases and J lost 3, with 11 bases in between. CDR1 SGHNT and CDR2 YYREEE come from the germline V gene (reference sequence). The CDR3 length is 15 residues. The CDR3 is CASSPQGYGANVLTF. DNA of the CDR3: TGTGCCAGCAGCCCCCAGGGCTATGGGGCCAACGTCCTGACTTTC.

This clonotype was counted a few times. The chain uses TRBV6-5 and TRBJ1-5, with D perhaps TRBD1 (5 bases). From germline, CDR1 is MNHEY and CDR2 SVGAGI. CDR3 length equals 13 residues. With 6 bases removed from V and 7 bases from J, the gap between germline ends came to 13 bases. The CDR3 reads CASRGRGSQPQHF. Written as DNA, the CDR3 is TGTGCCAGCAGGGGACGGGGGAGCCAGCCCCAGCATTTT.

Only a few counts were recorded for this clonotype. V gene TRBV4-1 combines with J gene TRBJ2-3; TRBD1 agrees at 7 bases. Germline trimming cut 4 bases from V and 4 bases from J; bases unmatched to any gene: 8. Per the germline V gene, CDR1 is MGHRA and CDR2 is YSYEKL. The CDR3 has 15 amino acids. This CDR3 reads CASSLGQEAADTQYF. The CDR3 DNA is TGCGCCAGCAGCCTCGGACAGGAGGCGGCAGATACGCAGTATTTT.

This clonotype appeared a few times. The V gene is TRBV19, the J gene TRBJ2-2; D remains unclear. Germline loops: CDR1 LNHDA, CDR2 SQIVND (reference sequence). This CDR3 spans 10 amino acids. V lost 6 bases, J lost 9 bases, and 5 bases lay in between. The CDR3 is CASRERELFF. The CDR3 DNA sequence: TGTGCCAGTAGGGAACGGGAGCTGTTTTTT. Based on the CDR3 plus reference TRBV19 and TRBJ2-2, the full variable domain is DGGITQSPKYLFRKEGQNVTLSCEQNLNHDAMYWYRQDPGQGLRLIYYSQIVNDFQKGDIAEGYSVSREKKESFPLTVTSAQKNPTAFYLCASRERELFFGEGSRLTVL.

Here the CDR3 reads CASSSHEGFGANVLTF. CDR3 coding DNA: TGTGCCAGCAGCTCCCATGAGGGGTTTGGGGCCAACGTCCTGACTTTC. J is TRBJ2-6 and V is TRBV11-2, with D perhaps matching TRBD1 or TRBD2 (5 bases each). With 4 bases removed from V and 3 bases from J, the gap between germline ends came to 13 bases. The germline gives CDR1 SGHAT, CDR2 FQNNGV. The CDR3 is made up of 16 amino acids.

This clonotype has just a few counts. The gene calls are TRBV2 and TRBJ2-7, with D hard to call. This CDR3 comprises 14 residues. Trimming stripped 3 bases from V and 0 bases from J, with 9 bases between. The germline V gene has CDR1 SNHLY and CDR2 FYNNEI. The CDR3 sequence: CASSDISSSYEQYF. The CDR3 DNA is TGTGCCAGCAGTGATATTAGCAGCTCCTACGAGCAGTACTTC.

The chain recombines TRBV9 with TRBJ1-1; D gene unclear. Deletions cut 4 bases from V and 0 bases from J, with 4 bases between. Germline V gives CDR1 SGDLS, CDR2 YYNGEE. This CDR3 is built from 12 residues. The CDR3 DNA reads TGTGCCAGCAGCCCGCTGAACACTGAAGCTTTCTTT. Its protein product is CASSPLNTEAFF.

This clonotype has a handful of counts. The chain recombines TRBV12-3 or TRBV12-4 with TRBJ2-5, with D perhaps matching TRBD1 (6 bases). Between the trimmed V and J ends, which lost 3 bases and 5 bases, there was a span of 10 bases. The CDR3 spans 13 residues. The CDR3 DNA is TGTGCCAGCAGTTTTAGTACAGGGGAGACCCAGTACTTC. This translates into CASSFSTGETQYF.

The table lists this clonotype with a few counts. The CDR3 here is CSVPGTSRNEQFF. CDR3 nucleotide sequence: TGCAGCGTCCCCGGGACTAGCCGCAATGAGCAGTTCTTC. The chain is built from TRBV29-1 and TRBJ2-1; 9 nucleotides agree with TRBD2. The germline CDR1 and CDR2 sequences are SQVTM and ANQGSEA. The CDR3 covers 13 residues. The V segment lost 6 bases and the J segment 6 bases; nucleotides outside the gene matches: 6.

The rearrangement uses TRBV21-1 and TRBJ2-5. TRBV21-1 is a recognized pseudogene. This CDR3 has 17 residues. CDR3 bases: TGTGCCAGCAGCAAAGCAGGGTCTCGCAGAAGTCAAGAGACCCAGTACTTC. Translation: CASSKAGSRRSQETQYF.

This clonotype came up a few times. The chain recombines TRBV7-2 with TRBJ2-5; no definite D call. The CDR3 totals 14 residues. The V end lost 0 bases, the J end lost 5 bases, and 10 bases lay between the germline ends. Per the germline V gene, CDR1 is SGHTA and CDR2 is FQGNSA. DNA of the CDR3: TGTGCCAGCAGCTTAGCGATTGCTTCGGAGACCCAGTACTTC. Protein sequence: CASSLAIASETQYF. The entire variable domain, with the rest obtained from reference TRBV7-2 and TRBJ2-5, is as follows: GAGVSQSPSNKVTEKGKDVELRCDPISGHTALYWYRQSLGQGLEFLIYFQGNSAPDKSGLPSDRFSAERTGGSVSTLTIQRTQQEDSAVYLCASSLAIASETQYFGPGTRLLVL.

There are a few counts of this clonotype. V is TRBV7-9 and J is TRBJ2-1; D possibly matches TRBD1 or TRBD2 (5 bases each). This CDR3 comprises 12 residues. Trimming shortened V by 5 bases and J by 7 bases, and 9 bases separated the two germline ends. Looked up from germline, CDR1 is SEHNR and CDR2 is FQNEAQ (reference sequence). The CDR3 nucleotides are TGTGCCAGCAGCCTAGGGGAGAATGAGCAGTTCTTC. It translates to CASSLGENEQFF.

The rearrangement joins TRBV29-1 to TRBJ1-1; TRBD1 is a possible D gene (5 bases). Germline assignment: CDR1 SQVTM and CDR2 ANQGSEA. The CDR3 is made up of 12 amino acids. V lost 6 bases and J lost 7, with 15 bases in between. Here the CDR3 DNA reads TGCAGCGTCTCACACTCAACAGGTGAAGCTTTCTTT. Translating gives CSVSHSTGEAFF.

CDR3 protein: CASSAPSYEQYF. DNA of the CDR3: TGTGCCAGCAGCGCCCCCTCCTACGAGCAGTACTTC. The rearrangement links TRBV9 to TRBJ2-7; no reliable D call. CDR1 is SGDLS, CDR2 YYNGEE, per germline. The CDR3 totals 12 residues. V dropped 3 bases and J dropped 0 bases, with 4 bases sitting between them.

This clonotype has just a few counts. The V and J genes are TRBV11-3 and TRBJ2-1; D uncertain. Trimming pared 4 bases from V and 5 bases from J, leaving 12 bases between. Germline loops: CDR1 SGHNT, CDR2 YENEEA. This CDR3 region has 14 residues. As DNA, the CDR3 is TGTGCCAGCAGCTCCCGCCAGAGGCACAATGAGCAGTTCTTC. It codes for CASSSRQRHNEQFF.

The CDR3, as DNA: TGCAGCGTTGAAGAGGGAGGCTACACCTTC. Protein product: CSVEEGGYTF. The chain is built from TRBV29-1 and TRBJ1-2, with unresolved D. V was clipped by 0 bases and J by 8 bases, with 4 bases between them. The CDR3 is made up of 10 amino acids. Looked up from germline, CDR1 is SQVTM and CDR2 is ANQGSEA. The full variable domain, its missing parts supplied by reference TRBV29-1 and TRBJ1-2, is SAVISQKPSRDICQRGTSLTIQCQVDSQVTMMFWYRQQPGQSLTLIATANQGSEATYESGFVIDKFPISRPNLTFSTLTVSNMSPEDSSIYLCSVEEGGYTFGSGTRLTVV.

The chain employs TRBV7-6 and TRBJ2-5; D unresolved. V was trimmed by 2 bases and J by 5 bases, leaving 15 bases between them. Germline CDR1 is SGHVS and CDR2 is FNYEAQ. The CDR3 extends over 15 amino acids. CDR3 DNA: TGTGCCAGCAGCTTAAATAACAATCCGCAGGAGACCCAGTACTTC. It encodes CASSLNNNPQETQYF.

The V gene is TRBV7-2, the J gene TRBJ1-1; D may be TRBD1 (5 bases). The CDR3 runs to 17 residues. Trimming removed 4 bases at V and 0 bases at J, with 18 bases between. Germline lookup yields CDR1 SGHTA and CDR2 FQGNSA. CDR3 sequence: CASSSGPGRRLNTEAFF. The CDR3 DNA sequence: TGTGCCAGCAGCTCCGGTCCGGGACGGAGACTGAACACTGAAGCTTTCTTT. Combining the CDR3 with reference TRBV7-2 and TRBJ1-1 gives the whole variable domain GAGVSQSPSNKVTEKGKDVELRCDPISGHTALYWYRQSLGQGLEFLIYFQGNSAPDKSGLPSDRFSAERTGGSVSTLTIQRTQQEDSAVYLCASSSGPGRRLNTEAFFGQGTRLTVV.

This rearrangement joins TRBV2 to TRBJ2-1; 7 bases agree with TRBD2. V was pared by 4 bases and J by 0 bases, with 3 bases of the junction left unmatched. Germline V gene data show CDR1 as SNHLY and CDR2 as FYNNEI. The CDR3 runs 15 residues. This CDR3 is CASSVGGSSYNEQFF. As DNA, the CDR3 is TGTGCCAGCAGTGTGGGCGGGAGCTCCTACAATGAGCAGTTCTTC.

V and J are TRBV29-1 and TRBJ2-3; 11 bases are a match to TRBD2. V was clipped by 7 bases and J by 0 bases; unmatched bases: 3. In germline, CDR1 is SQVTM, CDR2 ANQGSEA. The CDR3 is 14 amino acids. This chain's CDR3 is CSGRTSGSTDTQYF. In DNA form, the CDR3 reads TGCAGCGGCCGGACTAGCGGGAGCACAGATACGCAGTATTTT.

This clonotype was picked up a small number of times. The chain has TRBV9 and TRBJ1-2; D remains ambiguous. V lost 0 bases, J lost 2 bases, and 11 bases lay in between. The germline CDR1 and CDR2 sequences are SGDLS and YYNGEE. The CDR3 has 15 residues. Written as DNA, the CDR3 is TGTGCCAGCAGCGTAGAAAATAGTGGGAACTATGGCTACACCTTC. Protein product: CASSVENSGNYGYTF.

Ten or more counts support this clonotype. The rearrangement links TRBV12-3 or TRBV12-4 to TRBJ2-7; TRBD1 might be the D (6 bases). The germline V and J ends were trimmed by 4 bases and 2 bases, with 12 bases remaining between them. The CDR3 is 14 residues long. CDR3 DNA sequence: TGTGCCAGCAGTTGGAGAGGGGGACCCTACGAGCAGTACTTC. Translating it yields CASSWRGGPYEQYF.

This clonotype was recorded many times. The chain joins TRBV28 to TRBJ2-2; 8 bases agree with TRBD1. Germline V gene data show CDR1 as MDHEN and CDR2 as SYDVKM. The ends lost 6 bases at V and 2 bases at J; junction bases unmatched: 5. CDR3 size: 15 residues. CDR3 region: CASRWTGYNTGELFF. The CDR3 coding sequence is TGTGCCAGCAGATGGACAGGGTACAACACCGGGGAGCTGTTTTTT.

The CDR3 reads CASRSGVLTDTQYF. For the CDR3, the DNA is TGCGCCAGCAGGTCCGGGGTGCTGACAGATACGCAGTATTTT. The chain links TRBV5-1 to TRBJ2-3; D may be TRBD2 (5 bases). The CDR3 is made up of 14 amino acids. The V gene lost 5 bases and the J gene lost 3 bases, with 13 bases spanning the gap. CDR1 SGHRS and CDR2 YFSETQ come from the germline V gene. The whole variable domain, remainder taken from reference TRBV5-1 and TRBJ2-3, is KAGVTQTPRYLIKTRGQQVTLSCSPISGHRSVSWYQQTPGQGLQFLFEYFSETQRNKGNFPGRFSGRQFSNSRSEMNVSTLELGDSALYLCASRSGVLTDTQYFGPGTRLTVL.

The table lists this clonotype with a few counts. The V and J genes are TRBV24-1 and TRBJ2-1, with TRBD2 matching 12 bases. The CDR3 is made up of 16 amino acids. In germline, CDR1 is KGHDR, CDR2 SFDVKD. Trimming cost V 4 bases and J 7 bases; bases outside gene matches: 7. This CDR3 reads CATSDSTSGRLNEQFF. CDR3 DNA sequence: TGTGCCACCAGTGACTCTACTAGCGGGAGGTTGAATGAGCAGTTCTTC.

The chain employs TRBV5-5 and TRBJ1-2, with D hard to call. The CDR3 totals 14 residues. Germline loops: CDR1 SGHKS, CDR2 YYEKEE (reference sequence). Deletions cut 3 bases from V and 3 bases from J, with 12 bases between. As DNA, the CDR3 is TGTGCCAGCAGCTATCGGACGGACTACTATGGCTACACCTTC. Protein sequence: CASSYRTDYYGYTF.

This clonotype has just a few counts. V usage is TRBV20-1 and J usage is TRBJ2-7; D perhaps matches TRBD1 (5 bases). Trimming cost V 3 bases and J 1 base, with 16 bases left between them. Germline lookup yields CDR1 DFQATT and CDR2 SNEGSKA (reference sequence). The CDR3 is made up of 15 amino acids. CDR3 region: CSASSQATVSYEQYF. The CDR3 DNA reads TGCAGTGCTAGTTCACAGGCGACAGTTTCCTACGAGCAGTACTTC.

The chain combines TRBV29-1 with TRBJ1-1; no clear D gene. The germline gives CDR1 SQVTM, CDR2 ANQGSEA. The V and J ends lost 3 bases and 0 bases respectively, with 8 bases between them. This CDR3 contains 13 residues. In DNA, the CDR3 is TGCAGCGTTGATAACGGGGTGAACACTGAAGCTTTCTTT. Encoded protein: CSVDNGVNTEAFF.

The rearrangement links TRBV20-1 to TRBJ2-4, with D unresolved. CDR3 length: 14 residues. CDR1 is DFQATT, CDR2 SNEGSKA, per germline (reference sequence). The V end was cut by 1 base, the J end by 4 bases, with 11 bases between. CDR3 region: CSARVELGKNIQYF. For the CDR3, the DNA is TGCAGTGCTAGAGTAGAGTTGGGGAAAAACATTCAGTACTTC.

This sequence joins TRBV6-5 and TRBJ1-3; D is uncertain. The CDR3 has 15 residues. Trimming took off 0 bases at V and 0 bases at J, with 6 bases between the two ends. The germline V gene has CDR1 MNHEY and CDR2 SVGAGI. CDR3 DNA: TGTGCCAGCAGTTACTCAGGATCCTCTGGAAACACCATATATTTT. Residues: CASSYSGSSGNTIYF.

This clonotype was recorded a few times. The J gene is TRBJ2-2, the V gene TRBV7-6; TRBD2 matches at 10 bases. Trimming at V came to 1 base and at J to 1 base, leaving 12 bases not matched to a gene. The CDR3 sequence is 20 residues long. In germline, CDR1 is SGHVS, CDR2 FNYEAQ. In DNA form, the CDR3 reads TGTGCCAGCAGCTTAGTCCCAGCGGGAGGGCCTGCAGGGAACACCGGGGAGCTGTTTTTT. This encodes CASSLVPAGGPAGNTGELFF.

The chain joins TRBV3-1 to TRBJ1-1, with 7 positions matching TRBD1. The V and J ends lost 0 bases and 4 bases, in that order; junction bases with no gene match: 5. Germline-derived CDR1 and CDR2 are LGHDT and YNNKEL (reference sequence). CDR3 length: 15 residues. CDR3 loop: CASSQDATGRTEAFF. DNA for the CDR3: TGTGCCAGCAGCCAAGATGCGACAGGGCGCACTGAAGCTTTCTTT.